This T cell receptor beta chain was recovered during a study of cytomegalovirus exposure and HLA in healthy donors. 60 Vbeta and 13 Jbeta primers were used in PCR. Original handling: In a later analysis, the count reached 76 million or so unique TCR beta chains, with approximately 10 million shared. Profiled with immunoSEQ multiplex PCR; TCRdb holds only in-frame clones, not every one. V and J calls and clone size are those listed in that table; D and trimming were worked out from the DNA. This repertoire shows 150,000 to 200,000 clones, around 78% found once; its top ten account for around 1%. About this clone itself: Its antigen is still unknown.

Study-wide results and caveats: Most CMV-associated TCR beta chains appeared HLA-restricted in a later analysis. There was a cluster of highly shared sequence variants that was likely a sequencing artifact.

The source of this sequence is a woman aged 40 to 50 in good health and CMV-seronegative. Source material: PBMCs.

CDR3 in DNA: TGTGCCAGTAGCCCCACTATAGCGGCCCGGGGCGAGCAGTACTTC. Protein sequence: CASSPTIAARGEQYF. The V call is TRBV19, the J call TRBJ2-7, with D perhaps TRBD2 (6 bases). Germline V gene lookup returns CDR1 LNHDA and CDR2 SQIVND (reference sequence). V was pared by 6 bases and J by 6 bases, with 21 bases between. The CDR3 has 15 residues.